Below, 11 T cell receptor beta chains from the same sample are listed, as sequenced in a study of blood T cell repertoires in COVID-19. Some clones are missing from TCRdb's copy, which holds only in-frame ones; the method was immunoSEQ multiplex PCR. The sample carries about 49,000 clones, approximately 85% recorded once. The sequenced sample was peripheral blood. These receptors were collected from a human donor in a cohort sampled during active COVID-19.

The chain couples TRBV19 to TRBJ2-7; 9 positions agree with TRBD2. The CDR3 has 17 residues. V was pared by 7 bases and J by 5 bases, with 18 bases of the junction left unmatched. Germline loops: CDR1 LNHDA, CDR2 SQIVND (reference sequence). Here the CDR3 DNA reads TGTGCCAGTACCCTCGGAGTAGCGGGGGTGGCTAGGCACGAGCAGTACTTC. Its translation is CASTLGVAGVARHEQYF.

In this sample, this clone turned up a few times. V is TRBV6-5 and J is TRBJ2-1; perhaps TRBD1 as D (6 bases). The CDR3 spans 13 residues. V lost 7 bases and J lost 7, with 14 bases in between. In germline, CDR1 is MNHEY, CDR2 SVGAGI. CDR3 nucleotides: TGTGCCAGCAAGTACCTACAGGGTAATGAGCAGTTCTTC. As protein: CASKYLQGNEQFF.

In this sample, this clone turned up a few times. This chain uses TRBV2 with TRBJ1-2, with 8 bases identical to TRBD1. CDR3 size: 15 residues. Germline-derived CDR1 and CDR2 are SNHLY and FYNNEI. The CDR3 reads CAISGTGASHDGYTF. The CDR3, as DNA: TGTGCGATCTCCGGGACAGGCGCGTCTCATGATGGCTACACCTTC. Looking up the rest from reference TRBV2 and TRBJ1-2 gives the full variable domain: EPEVTQTPSHQVTQMGQEVILRCVPISNHLYFYWYRQILGQKVEFLVSFYNNEISEKSEIFDDQFSVERPDGSNFTLKIRSTKLEDSAMYFCAISGTGASHDGYTFGSGTRLTVV.

The rearrangement joins TRBV7-9 to TRBJ2-5; the D gene is possibly TRBD1 (5 bases). The CDR3 covers 14 residues. CDR1 and CDR2 from the germline V gene are SEHNR and FQNEAQ (reference sequence). The ends were cut back, 0 bases at V and 5 bases at J, with 10 bases in the middle. CDR3 sequence reads: CASSLAGRSETQYF. The CDR3 region has the DNA TGTGCCAGCAGCTTAGCGGGGCGTTCGGAGACCCAGTACTTC.

V usage is TRBV10-3 and J usage is TRBJ2-3, with D maybe TRBD2 (6 bases). CDR1 is ENHRY and CDR2 is SYGVKD in the germline V gene. V was shortened by 6 bases and J by 0 bases, with 10 bases between the two germline ends. The CDR3 length is 14 residues. This CDR3 reads CAISLARSTDTQYF. CDR3 in DNA: TGTGCCATCAGCCTAGCGAGAAGCACAGATACGCAGTATTTT.

About this clone itself: Its ends do not fully match the called genes, so a read error is possible. The chain employs TRBV3-1 (or the pseudogene TRBV3-2) and TRBJ2-5; D is possibly TRBD2 (5 bases). Germline-derived CDR1 and CDR2 are LGHDT and YNNKEL (reference sequence). The CDR3 has 11 amino acids. DNA for the CDR3: TGTGCCAGCAGCCAAGATGGTTACGGGGACTTC. It yields the protein CASSQDGYGDF.

The genes are TRBV7-9 and TRBJ2-7; 9 bases agree with TRBD1. Germline CDR1 is SEHNR and CDR2 is FQNEAQ (reference sequence). This CDR3 spans 14 amino acids. V lost 5 bases, J lost 6 bases, and 8 bases stayed unmatched. The CDR3 here is CASSLTGGWGEQYF. Here the CDR3 DNA reads TGTGCCAGCAGCCTTACAGGGGGCTGGGGCGAGCAGTACTTC.

This clone has only a few counts. The CDR3 sequence: CASRLGQGPYNEQFF. CDR3 bases: TGTGCCAGCAGACTCGGACAGGGGCCTTACAATGAGCAGTTCTTC. V gene TRBV5-5 combines with J gene TRBJ2-1; 9 bases align to TRBD1. The germline gives CDR1 SGHKS, CDR2 YYEKEE (reference sequence). Germline trimming cut 5 bases from V and 4 bases from J; bases unmatched to any gene: 7. The CDR3 has 15 amino acids.

The chain is built from TRBV28 and TRBJ1-5; 9 positions match TRBD1. The V gene end was trimmed by 3 bases and the J gene end by 6 bases; junction bases not matched to a gene: 3. This CDR3 contains 14 residues. The V gene's germline CDR1 is MDHEN and CDR2 SYDVKM. The DNA of the CDR3 is TGTGCCAGCAGTTTGACAGGGGGGGGTCAGCCCCAGCATTTT. Translating gives CASSLTGGGQPQHF.

CDR3 sequence: CATSDPGLASTDTQYF. CDR3 in DNA: TGTGCCACCAGTGATCCGGGACTAGCGAGCACAGATACGCAGTATTTT. The V call is TRBV24-1, the J call TRBJ2-3; 10 nucleotides line up with TRBD2. The germline CDR1 and CDR2 sequences are KGHDR and SFDVKD. The junction had 2 bases not matched to a gene; V was cut back by 3 bases and J by 0 bases. The CDR3 is 16 amino acids.

The chain carries TRBV7-6 and TRBJ1-3; D remains unclear. This CDR3 region has 15 residues. CDR1 and CDR2 from the germline V gene are SGHVS and FNYEAQ. Trimming cost V 2 bases and J 4 bases, with 12 bases left between them. The CDR3 sequence is CASSLQSASGNTIYF. As DNA, the CDR3 is TGTGCCAGCAGCTTACAATCAGCGTCGGGAAACACCATATATTTT. Supplemented by reference TRBV7-6 and TRBJ1-3, the full variable domain reads GAGVSQSPRYKVTKRGQDVALRCDPISGHVSLYWYRQALGQGPEFLTYFNYEAQQDKSGLPNDRFSAERPEGSISTLTIQRTEQRDSAMYRCASSLQSASGNTIYFGEGSWLTVV.